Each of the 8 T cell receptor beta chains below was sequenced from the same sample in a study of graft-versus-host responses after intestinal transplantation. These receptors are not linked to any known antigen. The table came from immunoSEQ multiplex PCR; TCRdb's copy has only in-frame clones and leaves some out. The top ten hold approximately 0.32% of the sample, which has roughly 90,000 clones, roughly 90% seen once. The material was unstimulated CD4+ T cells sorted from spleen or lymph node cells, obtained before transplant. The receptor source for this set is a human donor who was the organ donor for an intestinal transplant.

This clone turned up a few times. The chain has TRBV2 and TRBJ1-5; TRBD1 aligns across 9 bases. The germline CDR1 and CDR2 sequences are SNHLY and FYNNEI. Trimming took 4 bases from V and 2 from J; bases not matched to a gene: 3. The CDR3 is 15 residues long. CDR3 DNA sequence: TGTGCCAGCAGTGCGCGGACAGGGGGCAATCAGCCCCAGCATTTT. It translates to CASSARTGGNQPQHF.

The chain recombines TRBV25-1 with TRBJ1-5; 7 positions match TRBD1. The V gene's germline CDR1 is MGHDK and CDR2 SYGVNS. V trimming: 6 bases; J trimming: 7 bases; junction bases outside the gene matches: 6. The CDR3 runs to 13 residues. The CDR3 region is CASSDRERQPQHF. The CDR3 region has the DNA TGTGCCAGCAGCGACAGGGAAAGACAGCCCCAGCATTTT.

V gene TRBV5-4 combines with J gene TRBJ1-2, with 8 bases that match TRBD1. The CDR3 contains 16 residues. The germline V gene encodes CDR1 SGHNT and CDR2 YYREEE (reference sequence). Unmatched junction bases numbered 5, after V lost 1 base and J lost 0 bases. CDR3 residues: CASSLLQGAPNYGYTF. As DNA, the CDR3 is TGTGCCAGCAGCTTGTTGCAGGGGGCCCCTAACTATGGCTACACCTTC.

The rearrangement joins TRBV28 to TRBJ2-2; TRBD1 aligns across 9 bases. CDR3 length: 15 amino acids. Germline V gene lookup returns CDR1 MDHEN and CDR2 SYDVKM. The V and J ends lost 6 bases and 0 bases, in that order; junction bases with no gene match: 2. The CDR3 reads CASRRTGANTGELFF. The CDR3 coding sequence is TGTGCCAGCAGGAGGACAGGGGCGAACACCGGGGAGCTGTTTTTT.

CDR3 in amino acids: CASSQALDYGYTF. The CDR3 DNA reads as TGTGCCAGCAGCCAAGCTTTAGACTATGGCTACACCTTC. The genes are TRBV14 and TRBJ1-2, with unresolved D. The CDR3 sequence is 13 residues long. CDR1 is SGHDN and CDR2 is FVKESK in the germline V gene. The ends were cut back, 1 base at V and 3 bases at J, with 6 bases in the middle.

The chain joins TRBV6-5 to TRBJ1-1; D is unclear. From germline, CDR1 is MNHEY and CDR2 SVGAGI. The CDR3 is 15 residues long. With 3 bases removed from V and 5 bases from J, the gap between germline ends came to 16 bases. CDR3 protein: CASSYLSQEVTEAFF. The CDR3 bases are TGTGCCAGCAGTTATTTGTCGCAGGAAGTTACTGAAGCTTTCTTT.

The CDR3 spells CASSEFEGSYTF. Written as DNA, the CDR3 is TGTGCCAGCAGTGAATTCGAGGGCAGCTACACCTTC. The chain is built from TRBV6-5 and TRBJ1-2; unclear D gene. In germline, CDR1 is MNHEY, CDR2 SVGAGI. The CDR3 loop spans 12 amino acids. Deletions cut 5 bases from V and 9 bases from J, with 13 bases between.

CDR3 protein: CASSFMEFYSNQPQHF. The CDR3 nucleotides read TGTGCCAGCAGTTTTATGGAGTTTTATAGCAATCAGCCCCAGCATTTT. The chain has TRBV28 and TRBJ1-5; D call uncertain. Trimming removed 3 bases at V and 0 bases at J, with 12 bases between. The germline V gene encodes CDR1 MDHEN and CDR2 SYDVKM. CDR3 length equals 16 residues.